The 24 T cell receptor beta chains listed next were all sequenced from one sample in a study of T cell clones after liver transplantation. Repertoires were generated with immunoSEQ multiplex PCR, while TCRdb's copy carries only in-frame clones and drops some. Found here are 65,000 to 95,000 clones, 80% of them singletons; the top ten hold 0.55% to 0.75%. The sample was CD4+ T cells from blood, taken before liver transplant. Receptor source: a human donor who received a liver transplant.

The chain has TRBV6-1 and TRBJ2-2; a weak D match, TRBD1 (6 bases). The CDR3 is 14 amino acids. V was clipped by 7 bases and J by 1 base, with 10 bases between them. The germline CDR1 and CDR2 sequences are MNHNS and SASEGT. The CDR3 loop reads CASILTGNTGELFF. The CDR3 DNA reads as TGTGCCAGCATTTTGACAGGGAACACCGGGGAGCTGTTTTTT.

V usage is TRBV6-5 and J usage is TRBJ2-5; 8 bases align to TRBD1. Germline V lookup: CDR1 MNHEY, CDR2 SVGAGI. With 6 bases clipped from V and 6 bases from J, the junction kept 9 bases outside the gene matches. The CDR3 is made up of 14 amino acids. The CDR3: CASRTGGSRQTQYF. CDR3 sequence (DNA): TGTGCCAGCAGAACAGGGGGGAGTCGTCAGACCCAGTACTTC.

This chain joins TRBV7-9 and TRBJ1-5; a weak D match, TRBD1 (5 bases). Germline V gene data show CDR1 as SEHNR and CDR2 as FQNEAQ (reference sequence). The CDR3 is 12 residues long. V shed 5 bases and J shed 7 bases, with 9 bases lying between them. The CDR3 here is CASSRGGQPQHF. In DNA, the CDR3 is TGTGCCAGCAGCCGTGGGGGGCAGCCCCAGCATTTT.

The gene calls are TRBV13 and TRBJ1-1, with 8 bases fitting TRBD1. The V and J ends lost 3 bases and 2 bases, in that order; junction bases with no gene match: 2. In germline, CDR1 is PRHDT, CDR2 FYEKMQ (reference sequence). CDR3 length: 14 residues. The CDR3: CASSLGQANTEAFF. The CDR3, as DNA: TGTGCCAGCAGCTTGGGACAGGCAAACACTGAAGCTTTCTTT.

This clone was seen only a few times. This chain joins TRBV7-9 and TRBJ2-7; 7 bases map to TRBD1. This CDR3 comprises 15 residues. J lost 5 bases, V lost 5 bases, and 12 bases had no gene match. Germline lookup yields CDR1 SEHNR and CDR2 FQNEAQ (reference sequence). This chain's CDR3 is CASSRQQDRSNEQYF. CDR3 in DNA: TGTGCCAGCAGCCGACAGCAGGACAGGAGCAACGAGCAGTACTTC.

V and J are TRBV10-2 and TRBJ2-3; TRBD1 is a possible D gene (6 bases). V lost 3 bases, J lost 4 bases, and 17 bases lay in between. Germline CDR1 is WSHSY and CDR2 is SAAADI. The CDR3 sequence is 16 residues long. CDR3 in amino acids: CASSDRGSIGADTQYF. CDR3 DNA sequence: TGCGCCAGCAGTGACAGGGGATCTATTGGGGCAGATACGCAGTATTTT.

This sequence joins TRBV29-1 and TRBJ2-5, with D possibly being TRBD2 (7 bases). The CDR3 runs to 15 residues. Trimming cost V 4 bases and J 4 bases, with 19 bases left between them. CDR1 is SQVTM, CDR2 ANQGSEA, per germline. CDR3 DNA sequence: TGCAGCGTTGTCAAATCGGGAGGAGGGGGAGAGACCCAGTACTTC. Translating it yields CSVVKSGGGGETQYF.

CDR3 residues: CASSSFFGTLIYGYTF. The CDR3 DNA reads as TGTGCCAGCAGCTCTTTCTTCGGGACCTTAATTTATGGCTACACCTTC. V gene TRBV11-2 combines with J gene TRBJ1-2, with D possibly being TRBD1 (5 bases). Germline assignment: CDR1 SGHAT and CDR2 FQNNGV. The length of the CDR3 is 16 residues. V dropped 4 bases and J dropped 5 bases, with 20 bases sitting between them.

The chain employs TRBV7-8 and TRBJ2-7, with D perhaps TRBD2 (5 bases). Trimming took off 3 bases at V and 0 bases at J, with 12 bases between the two ends. This CDR3 has 15 residues. Germline values: CDR1 SGHVS, CDR2 FQNEAQ. The CDR3 DNA sequence: TGTGCCAGCAGCTTTGGACGGAGGAGCTCCTACGAGCAGTACTTC. It specifies CASSFGRRSSYEQYF.

This clone was counted once. The gene calls are TRBV6-5 and TRBJ1-5, with D tentatively TRBD1 (6 bases). The V gene's germline CDR1 is MNHEY and CDR2 SVGAGI. The ends were cut back, 4 bases at V and 1 base at J, with 11 bases in the middle. This CDR3 comprises 15 residues. CDR3 sequence reads: CASSSNRESNQPQHF. The CDR3 nucleotides are TGTGCCAGCAGTTCAAACAGGGAAAGCAATCAGCCCCAGCATTTT.

The chain uses TRBV6-6 and TRBJ2-1; 13 bases fit TRBD2. The CDR3 contains 16 residues. The V gene's germline CDR1 is MNHNY and CDR2 SVGAGI (reference sequence). V lost 5 bases to trimming and J lost 7 bases; unmatched junction nucleotides: 8. Here the CDR3 DNA reads TGTGCCAGCAGTCCGCGGACTAGCGGGAGTATAAATGAGCAGTTCTTC. Residues: CASSPRTSGSINEQFF.

V gene TRBV6-5 combines with J gene TRBJ2-3, with D unresolved. CDR3 length: 13 amino acids. The V gene lost 2 bases and the J gene lost 15 bases, with 18 bases spanning the gap. The V gene's germline CDR1 is MNHEY and CDR2 SVGAGI. The CDR3 DNA reads as TGTGCCAGCAGTTACGGTCCGAGATCCTACGCCTATTTT. Translated: CASSYGPRSYAYF.

Remarks on this clone: The same CDR3 arises from other DNA sequences in this sample as well. The J gene is TRBJ2-2, the V gene TRBV28; D call uncertain. V lost 3 bases and J lost 0, with 8 bases in between. The CDR3 sequence is 15 residues long. Germline V CDR1 and CDR2: MDHEN, SYDVKM. CDR3 DNA: TGTGCCAGCAGTTTTGGTGGCGCGAACACCGGGGAGCTGTTTTTT. This encodes CASSFGGANTGELFF.

The chain couples TRBV9 to TRBJ2-2; 8 positions match TRBD2. This CDR3 is 16 amino acids long. The ends lost 0 bases at V and 6 bases at J; junction bases unmatched: 7. Looked up from germline, CDR1 is SGDLS and CDR2 is YYNGEE. Here the CDR3 DNA reads TGTGCCAGCAGCGTAGTGAGCGGGAGTCTATCCGGGGAGCTGTTTTTT. Protein product: CASSVVSGSLSGELFF.

The V and J genes are TRBV6-6 and TRBJ1-5; 7 nucleotides line up with TRBD1. CDR1 and CDR2 (germline): MNHNY, SVGAGI (reference sequence). The CDR3 has 14 residues. The J segment lost 6 bases and the V segment lost 2 bases, leaving 4 bases of the junction unmatched. The CDR3 DNA sequence: TGTGCCAGCAGTTACGACAGGGCAGGTCAGCCCCAGCATTTT. Encoded protein: CASSYDRAGQPQHF.

This clone was counted only a few times. The chain combines TRBV18 with TRBJ2-2; the D gene is possibly TRBD2 (5 bases). The germline V gene has CDR1 KGHSH and CDR2 LQKENI. The CDR3 is 14 amino acids. V shed 3 bases and J shed 6 bases, with 11 bases lying between them. Here the CDR3 reads CASSPYPGSGELFF. CDR3 coding DNA: TGTGCCAGCTCACCCTACCCGGGGTCCGGGGAGCTGTTTTTT.

The rearrangement links TRBV6-1 to TRBJ2-5; 10 bases fit TRBD1. The CDR3 has 17 residues. CDR1 and CDR2 (germline): MNHNS, SASEGT. V dropped 2 bases and J dropped 4; count of bases not matched to a gene: 10. The CDR3 DNA sequence: TGTGCCAGCAGTGAAAAGGGAAGGGGGGACAGGGGAGAGACCCAGTACTTC. This gives the protein CASSEKGRGDRGETQYF.

This clone appeared once. The chain couples TRBV2 to TRBJ2-1; TRBD2 might be the D (5 bases). This CDR3 spans 11 amino acids. Trimming removed 3 bases from V and 16 bases from J, with 13 bases in between. CDR1 is SNHLY, CDR2 FYNNEI, per germline. CDR3 nucleotides: TGTGCCAGCAGTGAGGGAGCGGTCTCATTCTTC. Translation gives CASSEGAVSFF.

This sequence joins TRBV7-2 and TRBJ2-7; 11 bases fit TRBD2. V was clipped by 4 bases and J by 6 bases; unmatched bases: 14. The CDR3 extends over 17 amino acids. The germline V gene encodes CDR1 SGHTA and CDR2 FQGNSA. CDR3 coding DNA: TGTGCCAGCAGCTCCTCACTAGCGGGAGTGCCCGCGTCCGAGCAGTACTTC. Protein: CASSSSLAGVPASEQYF.

As DNA, the CDR3 is TGTGCCAGCAGCTTAGCGGCTAGCACAGATACGCAGTATTTT. Protein: CASSLAASTDTQYF. The chain carries TRBV7-8 and TRBJ2-3; no definite D call. Trimming shortened V by 0 bases and J by 0 bases, and 4 bases separated the two germline ends. The germline V gene encodes CDR1 SGHVS and CDR2 FQNEAQ. This CDR3 is 14 amino acids long. Complete variable domain (other parts from reference TRBV7-8 and TRBJ2-3): GAGVSQSPRYKVAKRGQDVALRCDPISGHVSLFWYQQALGQGPEFLTYFQNEAQLDKSGLPSDRFFAERPEGSVSTLKIQRTQQEDSAVYLCASSLAASTDTQYFGPGTRLTVL.

This chain uses TRBV19 with TRBJ1-2; D ambiguous. The V gene's germline CDR1 is LNHDA and CDR2 SQIVND (reference sequence). V was clipped by 1 base and J by 3 bases, with 12 bases between them. This CDR3 has 15 residues. DNA for the CDR3: TGTGCCAGTAGTATAGGAGGAAGGTTAGACTATGGCTACACCTTC. Its protein product is CASSIGGRLDYGYTF.

The V and J genes are TRBV19 and TRBJ2-1; no reliable D call. The V gene lost 1 base and the J gene lost 2 bases, with 6 bases spanning the gap. The CDR3 consists of 14 residues. The germline V gene has CDR1 LNHDA and CDR2 SQIVND (reference sequence). CDR3 nucleotide sequence: TGTGCCAGTAGTATAGGACACGCCTACAATGAGCAGTTCTTC. This encodes CASSIGHAYNEQFF.

The chain combines TRBV14 with TRBJ2-5; no definite D call. V dropped 2 bases and J dropped 5 bases, with 6 bases sitting between them. The CDR3 consists of 12 residues. The germline V gene has CDR1 SGHDN and CDR2 FVKESK. CDR3 sequence (DNA): TGTGCCAGCAGCCAACTGTTGGAGACCCAGTACTTC. Protein sequence: CASSQLLETQYF.

The gene calls are TRBV5-1 and TRBJ2-2; 10 nucleotides agree with TRBD2. J lost 1 base, V lost 3 bases, and 3 bases had no gene match. This CDR3 spans 16 amino acids. CDR1 and CDR2 from the germline V gene are SGHRS and YFSETQ. CDR3 amino acids: CASSSLAGVNTGELFF. CDR3 in DNA: TGCGCCAGCAGCTCGCTAGCGGGAGTGAACACCGGGGAGCTGTTTTTT.